Detailed here is one TCR beta chain. This CDR3 spans 15 amino acids. Trimming took 10 bases from V and 4 from J, leaving 22 bases between them. Germline V gene lookup returns CDR1 WSHSY and CDR2 SAAADI. This entry belongs to a study of blood T cell repertoires in COVID-19. Study processing details: By means of reference gene primer amplification, nucleated cell counts were estimated. The table came from immunoSEQ multiplex PCR; TCRdb's copy has only in-frame clones and leaves some out. The D gene and trimming were derived from the DNA, and the V and J assignments and clone size from that table. The table lists 150,000 to 200,000 clones, approximately 90% of them singletons.

The sequence derives from a man aged 18 to 29 who had recovered from COVID-19. V and J are TRBV10-2 and TRBJ2-5; tentatively, D is TRBD2 (5 bases). The sample comprised peripheral blood. The chain's CDR3 is CATSTGNSWGETQYF. In nucleotides, the CDR3 is TGCGCCACCTCGACGGGGAATAGCTGGGGAGAGACCCAGTACTTC.